This TCR beta chain was obtained from a study of blood T cell repertoires in COVID-19 (dated by TCRdb to the early 2020s). About the investigation overall: Collaborator samples came from the United States, Italy and Spain and covered acute and convalescent phases of COVID-19. The material from the prospective study consisted of cDNA or gDNA derived from T cells, B-cell-depleted T cells, or PBMCs. Where available, HLA class I and class II types were taken from metadata supplied by the sample provider and were not determined by assay-based typing. The dataset comprised deeply sampled blood TCRbeta repertoires from subjects exposed to, actively infected with, or recovered from COVID-19. The samples were drawn from two sources: the first 160 participants of the ongoing ImmuneRACE study, and 950 to 1,500 subjects contributed by 6 global collaborators. The repertoires were released in a freely available public database intended as a resource for research on the immune response to SARS-CoV-2. Sample metadata almost always included a de-identified subject ID, COVID-19 status, age in years and sex.

TCRbeta CDR3 regions were amplified from genomic DNA by means of the immunoSEQ Assay, a bias-controlled multiplex PCR. On the authors' methods: Nucleated cell counts per sample were estimated from amplification of reference gene primers within the assay. To quantify the absolute abundance of each unique TCRbeta CDR3 rearrangement, sequence reads were collapsed and filtered. Productive Simpson clonality was computed per sample as the square root of Simpson's diversity index over productive rearrangements. The immuneACCESS repertoire file appears here via TCRdb, limited to in-frame rearrangements. These files lack a portion of the clones; in checked studies, under half of the deficit traces to unresolved V genes, and the cause of the others is not known. That table supplies the V and J calls and clone size; D and trimming were determined from the DNA. Recorded for this sample are 60,000 to 75,000 clones; more than 75% of them occurred a single time. The ten largest clones add up to over 6.5% of the sample.

About this clone itself: What this receptor recognizes is not known. The sample holds no much larger clone one base away, and base qualities are not on file.

The collaborating institutions used their own protocols to collect whole blood in K2EDTA tubes. Collaborator samples were shipped for TCRbeta analysis as frozen whole blood, isolated PBMCs, or DNA extracted from either sample type. Clipping removes 3 bases from V and 2 bases from J, with 4 as the unmatched junction base count. Based on the germline V gene (reference sequence), the CDR1 and CDR2 sequences are LGHDT and YNNKEL. Reading from cysteine to phenylalanine, the CDR3 counts 16 amino acids. Only the CDR3 DNA stays, 48 bases, in frame from base 1. The full study reports these points: The amount of clinical and demographic metadata varied by source and participant and was provided uncurated.

This receptor was taken from a man aged 55-75 years with acute or convalescent COVID-19. Material: peripheral blood. This receptor chain uses TRBV3-1 (or the pseudogene TRBV3-2) and TRBJ2-3; the junction holds 11 bases that match TRBD2. CDR3 loop: CASSQGLAVDTDTQYF. The bases are TGTGCCAGCAGCCAGGGACTAGCGGTCGACACAGATACGCAGTATTTT.